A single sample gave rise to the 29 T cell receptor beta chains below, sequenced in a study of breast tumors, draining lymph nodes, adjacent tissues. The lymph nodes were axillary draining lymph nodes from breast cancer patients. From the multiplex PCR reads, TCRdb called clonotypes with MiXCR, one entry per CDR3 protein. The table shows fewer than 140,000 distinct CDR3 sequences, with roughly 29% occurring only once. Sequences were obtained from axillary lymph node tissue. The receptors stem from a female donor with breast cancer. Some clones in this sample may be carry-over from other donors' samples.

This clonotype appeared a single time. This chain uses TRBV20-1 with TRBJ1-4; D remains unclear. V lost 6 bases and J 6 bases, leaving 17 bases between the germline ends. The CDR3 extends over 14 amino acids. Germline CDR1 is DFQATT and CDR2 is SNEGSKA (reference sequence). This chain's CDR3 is CSAQSGPDDEKLFF. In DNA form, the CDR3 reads TGCAGTGCCCAGAGCGGCCCAGACGATGAAAAACTGTTTTTT.

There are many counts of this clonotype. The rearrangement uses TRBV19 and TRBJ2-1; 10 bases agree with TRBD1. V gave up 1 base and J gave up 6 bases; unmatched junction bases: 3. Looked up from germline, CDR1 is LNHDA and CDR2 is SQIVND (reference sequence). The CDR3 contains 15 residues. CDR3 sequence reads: CASSIGRDRGNEQFF. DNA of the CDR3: TGTGCCAGTAGTATAGGGCGGGACAGGGGCAATGAGCAGTTCTTC.

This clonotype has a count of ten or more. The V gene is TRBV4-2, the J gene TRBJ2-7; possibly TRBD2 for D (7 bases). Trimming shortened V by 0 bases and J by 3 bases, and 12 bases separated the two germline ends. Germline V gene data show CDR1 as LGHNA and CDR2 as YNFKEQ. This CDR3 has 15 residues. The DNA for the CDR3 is TGTGCCAGCAGCCAAGATTGGGGAGGGGGCTACGAGCAGTACTTC. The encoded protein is CASSQDWGGGYEQYF.

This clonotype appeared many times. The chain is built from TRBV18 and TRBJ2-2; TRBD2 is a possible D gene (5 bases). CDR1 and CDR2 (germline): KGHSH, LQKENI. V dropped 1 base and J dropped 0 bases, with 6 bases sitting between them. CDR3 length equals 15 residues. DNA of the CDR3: TGTGCCAGCTCACCACTAGCGACGAACACCGGGGAGCTGTTTTTT. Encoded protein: CASSPLATNTGELFF.

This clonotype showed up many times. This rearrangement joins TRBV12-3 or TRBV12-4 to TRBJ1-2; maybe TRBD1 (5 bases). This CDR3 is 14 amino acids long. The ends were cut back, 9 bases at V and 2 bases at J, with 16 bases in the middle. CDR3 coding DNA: TGTGCCAGTGGGAGGCTCCAGGGAAACTATGGCTACACCTTC. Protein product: CASGRLQGNYGYTF.

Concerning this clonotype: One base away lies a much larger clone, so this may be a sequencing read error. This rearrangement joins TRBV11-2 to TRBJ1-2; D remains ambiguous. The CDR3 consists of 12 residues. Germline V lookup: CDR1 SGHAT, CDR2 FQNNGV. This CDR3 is CASSLETYAYTF. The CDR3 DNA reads TGTGCCAGCAGCTTAGAAACTTATGCCTACACCTTC.

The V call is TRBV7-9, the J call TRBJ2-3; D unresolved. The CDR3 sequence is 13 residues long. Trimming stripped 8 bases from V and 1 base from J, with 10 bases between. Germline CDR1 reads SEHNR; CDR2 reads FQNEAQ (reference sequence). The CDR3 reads CASGVMGTDTQYF. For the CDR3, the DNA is TGTGCCAGCGGGGTCATGGGCACAGATACGCAGTATTTT.

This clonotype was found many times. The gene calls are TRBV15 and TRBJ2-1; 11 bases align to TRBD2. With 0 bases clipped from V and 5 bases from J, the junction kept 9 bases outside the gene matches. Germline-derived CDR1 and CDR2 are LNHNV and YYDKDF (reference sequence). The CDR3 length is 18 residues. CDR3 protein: CATSRDSRLAGRHNEQFF. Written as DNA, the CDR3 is TGTGCCACCAGCAGAGATTCGCGACTAGCGGGAAGACACAATGAGCAGTTCTTC.

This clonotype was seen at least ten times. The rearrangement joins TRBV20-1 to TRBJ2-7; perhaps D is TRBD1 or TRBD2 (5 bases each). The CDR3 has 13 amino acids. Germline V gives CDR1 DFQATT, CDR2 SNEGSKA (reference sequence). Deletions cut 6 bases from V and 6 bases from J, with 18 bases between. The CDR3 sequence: CSASRTGRGEQYF. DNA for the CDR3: TGCAGTGCCTCCAGGACGGGACGGGGCGAGCAGTACTTC.

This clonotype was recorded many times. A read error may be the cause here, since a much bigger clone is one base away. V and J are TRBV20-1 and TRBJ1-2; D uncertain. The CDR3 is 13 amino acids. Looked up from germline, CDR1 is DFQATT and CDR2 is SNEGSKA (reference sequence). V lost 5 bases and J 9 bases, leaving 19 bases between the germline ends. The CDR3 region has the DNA TGCAGTGCTCGCCAGAGCCTACTAAGGAGCTACACCTTC. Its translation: CSARQSLLRSYTF.

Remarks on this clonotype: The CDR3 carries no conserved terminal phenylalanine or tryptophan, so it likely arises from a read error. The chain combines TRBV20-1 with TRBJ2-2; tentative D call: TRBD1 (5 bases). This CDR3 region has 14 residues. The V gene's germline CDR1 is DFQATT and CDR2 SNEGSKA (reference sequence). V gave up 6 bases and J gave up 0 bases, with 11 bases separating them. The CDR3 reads CSAADSSNTGELFL. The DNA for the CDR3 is TGCAGTGCAGCCGACAGTTCGAACACCGGGGAGCTGTTTCTT.

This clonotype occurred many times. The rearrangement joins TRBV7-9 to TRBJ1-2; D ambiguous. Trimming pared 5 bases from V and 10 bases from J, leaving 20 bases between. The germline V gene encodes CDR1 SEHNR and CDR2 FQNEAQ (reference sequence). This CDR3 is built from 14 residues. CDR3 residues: CASSPRAGALTYTF. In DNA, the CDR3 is TGTGCCAGCAGCCCCCGAGCGGGAGCTCTAACCTACACCTTC.

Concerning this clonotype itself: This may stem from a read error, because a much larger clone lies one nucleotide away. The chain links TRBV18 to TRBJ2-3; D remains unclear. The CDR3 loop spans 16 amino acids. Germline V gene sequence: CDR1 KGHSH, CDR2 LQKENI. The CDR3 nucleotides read TGTGTCAGCTCACCACAGCTATCATCCCGCACAGATACGCAGTATTTT. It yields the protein CVSSPQLSSRTDTQYF.

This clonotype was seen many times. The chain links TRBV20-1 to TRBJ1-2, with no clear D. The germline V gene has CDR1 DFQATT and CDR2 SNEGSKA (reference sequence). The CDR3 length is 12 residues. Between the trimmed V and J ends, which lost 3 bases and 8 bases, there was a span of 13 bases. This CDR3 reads CSASPWTGGYTF. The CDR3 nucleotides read TGCAGTGCTAGCCCCTGGACGGGAGGCTACACCTTC.

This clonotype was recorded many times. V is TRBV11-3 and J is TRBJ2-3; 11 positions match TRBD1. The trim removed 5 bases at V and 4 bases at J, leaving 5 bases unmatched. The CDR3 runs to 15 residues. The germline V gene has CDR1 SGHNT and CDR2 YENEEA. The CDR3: CASSDRDRGADTQYF. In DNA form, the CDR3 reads TGTGCCAGCAGCGACCGGGACAGGGGGGCAGATACGCAGTATTTT.

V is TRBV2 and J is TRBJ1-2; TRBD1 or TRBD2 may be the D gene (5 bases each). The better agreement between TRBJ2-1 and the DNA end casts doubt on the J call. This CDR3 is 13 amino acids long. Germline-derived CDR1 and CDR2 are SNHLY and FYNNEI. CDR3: CASSQGDYNEQFF. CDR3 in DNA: TGTGCCAGCAGCCAGGGAGATTACAATGAGCAGTTCTTC.

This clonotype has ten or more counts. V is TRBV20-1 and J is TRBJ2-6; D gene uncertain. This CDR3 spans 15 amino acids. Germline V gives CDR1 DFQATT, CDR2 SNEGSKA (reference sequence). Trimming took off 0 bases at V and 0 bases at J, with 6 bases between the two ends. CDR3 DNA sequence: TGCAGTGCTAGAGATGTCGGCTCTGGGGCCAACGTCCTGACTTTC. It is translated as CSARDVGSGANVLTF.

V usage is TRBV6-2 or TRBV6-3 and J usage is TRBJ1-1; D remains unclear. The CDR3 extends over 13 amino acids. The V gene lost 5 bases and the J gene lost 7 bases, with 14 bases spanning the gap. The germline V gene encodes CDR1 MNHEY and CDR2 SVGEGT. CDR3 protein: CASSHHEGGEAFF. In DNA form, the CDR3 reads TGTGCCAGCAGTCACCACGAGGGTGGTGAAGCTTTCTTT.

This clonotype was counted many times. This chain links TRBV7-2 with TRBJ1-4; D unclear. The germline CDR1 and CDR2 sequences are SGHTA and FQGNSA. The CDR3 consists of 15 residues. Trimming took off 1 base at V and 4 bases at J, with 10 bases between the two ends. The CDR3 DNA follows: TGTGCCAGCAGCTTAGGACGGAGCCGTAATGAAAAACTGTTTTTT. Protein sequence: CASSLGRSRNEKLFF.

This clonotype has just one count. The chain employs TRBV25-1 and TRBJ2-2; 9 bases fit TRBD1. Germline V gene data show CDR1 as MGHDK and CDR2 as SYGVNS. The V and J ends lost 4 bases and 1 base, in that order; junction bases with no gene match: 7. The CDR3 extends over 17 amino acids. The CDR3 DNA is TGTGCCAGCAGTGCCAGGACAGGGGCCGTGAACACCGGGGAGCTGTTTTTT. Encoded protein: CASSARTGAVNTGELFF.

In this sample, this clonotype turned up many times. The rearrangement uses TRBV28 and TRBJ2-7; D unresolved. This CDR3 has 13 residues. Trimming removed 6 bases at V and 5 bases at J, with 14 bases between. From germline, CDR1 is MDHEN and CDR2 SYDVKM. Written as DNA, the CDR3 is TGTGCCAGCAGCCCTTCCATGGGCAACGAGCAGTACTTC. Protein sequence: CASSPSMGNEQYF.

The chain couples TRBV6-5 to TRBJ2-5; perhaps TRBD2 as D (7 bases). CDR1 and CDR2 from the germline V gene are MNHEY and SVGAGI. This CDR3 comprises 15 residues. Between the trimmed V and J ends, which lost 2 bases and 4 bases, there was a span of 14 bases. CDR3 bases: TGTGCCAGCAGTTACGTCAGAGGGGGGGTAGAGACCCAGTACTTC. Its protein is CASSYVRGGVETQYF.

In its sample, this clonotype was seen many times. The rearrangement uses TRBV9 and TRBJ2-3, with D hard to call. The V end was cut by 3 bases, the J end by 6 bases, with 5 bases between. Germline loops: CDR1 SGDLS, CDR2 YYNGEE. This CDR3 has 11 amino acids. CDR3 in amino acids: CASSALDTQYF. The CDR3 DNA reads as TGTGCCAGCAGCGCCTTGGATACGCAGTATTTT.

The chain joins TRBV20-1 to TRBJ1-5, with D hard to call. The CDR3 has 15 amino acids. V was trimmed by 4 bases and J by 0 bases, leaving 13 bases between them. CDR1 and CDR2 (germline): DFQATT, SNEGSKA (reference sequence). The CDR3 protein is CSANKGGYSNQPQHF. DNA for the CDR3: TGCAGTGCTAATAAGGGCGGGTATAGCAATCAGCCCCAGCATTTT.

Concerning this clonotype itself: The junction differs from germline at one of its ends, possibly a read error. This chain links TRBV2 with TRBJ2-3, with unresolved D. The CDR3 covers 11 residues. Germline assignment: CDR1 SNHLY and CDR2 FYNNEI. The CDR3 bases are TGTTCCAGCAGGTTTGTGGATACGCAGTATTTT. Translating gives CSSRFVDTQYF.

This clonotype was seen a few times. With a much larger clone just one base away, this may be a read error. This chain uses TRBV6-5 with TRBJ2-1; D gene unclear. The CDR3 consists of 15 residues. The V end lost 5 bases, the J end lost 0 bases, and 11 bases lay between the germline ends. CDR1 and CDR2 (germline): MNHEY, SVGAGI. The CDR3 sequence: CASSHDISSYNEQFF. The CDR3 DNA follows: TGTGCCAGCAGTCATGATATCAGCTCCTACAATGAGCAGTTCTTC.

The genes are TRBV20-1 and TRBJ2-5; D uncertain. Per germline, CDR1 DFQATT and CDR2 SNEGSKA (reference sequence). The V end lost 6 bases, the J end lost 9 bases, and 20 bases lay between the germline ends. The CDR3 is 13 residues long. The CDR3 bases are TGCAGTGCAAAGTTTTTTAGGGCCGACGCCCAGTACTTC. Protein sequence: CSAKFFRADAQYF.

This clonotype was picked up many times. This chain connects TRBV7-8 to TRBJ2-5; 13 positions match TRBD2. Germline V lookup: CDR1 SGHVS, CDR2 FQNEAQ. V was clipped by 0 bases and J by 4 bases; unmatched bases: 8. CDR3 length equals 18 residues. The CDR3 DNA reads TGTGCCAGCAGCTTAGCCCCTACTAGCGGGGGGGCCGTAGAGACCCAGTACTTC. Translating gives CASSLAPTSGGAVETQYF.

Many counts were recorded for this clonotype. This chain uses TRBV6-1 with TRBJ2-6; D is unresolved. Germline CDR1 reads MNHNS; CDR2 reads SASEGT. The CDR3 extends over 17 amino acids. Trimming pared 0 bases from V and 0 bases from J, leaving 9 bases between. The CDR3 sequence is CASSEAIGFSGANVLTF. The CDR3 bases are TGTGCCAGCAGTGAAGCAATCGGCTTCTCTGGGGCCAACGTCCTGACTTTC.